The rows below give T cell receptor beta chains drawn from one sample of a study of blood T cell repertoires in COVID-19. Clones were read by immunoSEQ multiplex PCR, and TCRdb kept only the in-frame ones, dropping some. The table has around 500,000 clones, roughly nine tenths seen once. Material: PBMCs or T cells enriched from blood (not recorded which). Receptor source: a woman in her sixties who had recovered from COVID-19. Both conserved end residues are part of each CDR3. Fields, in order: clone size, D gene, J gene, V gene, CDR3 protein, CDR3 DNA. D genes are given only for firm matches. Rows give clone size only sometimes, using once, few, many, or a class for an expanded clone.

clone_size: -; d_call: -; j_call: TRBJ1-5; v_call: TRBV19; cdr3_aa: CASTTGFNQPQHF; cdr3_nt: TGTGCCAGTACCACAGGCTTTAATCAGCCCCAGCATTTT
clone_size: -; d_call: -; j_call: TRBJ1-3; v_call: TRBV7-8; cdr3_aa: CASSSPLLSGNTIYF; cdr3_nt: TGTGCCAGCAGCTCCCCTCTCCTCTCTGGAAACACCATATATTTT
clone_size: once; d_call: -; j_call: TRBJ1-1; v_call: TRBV2; cdr3_aa: CASSDHSPEAFF; cdr3_nt: TGTGCCAGCAGTGATCACAGTCCGGAAGCTTTCTTT
clone_size: -; d_call: -; j_call: TRBJ1-3; v_call: TRBV13; cdr3_aa: CASSFRVHGNTIYF; cdr3_nt: TGTGCCAGCAGCTTTCGCGTCCACGGAAACACCATATATTTT
clone_size: -; d_call: -; j_call: TRBJ1-2; v_call: TRBV4-2; cdr3_aa: CASSRGLTYGYTF; cdr3_nt: TGTGCCAGCAGCCGAGGACTTACATATGGCTACACCTTC
clone_size: -; d_call: -; j_call: TRBJ1-3; v_call: TRBV9; cdr3_aa: CASSVAGPGNTIYF; cdr3_nt: TGTGCCAGCAGCGTAGCAGGTCCTGGAAACACCATATATTTT
clone_size: -; d_call: -; j_call: TRBJ1-4; v_call: TRBV10-1; cdr3_aa: CASSSTGQAEKLFF; cdr3_nt: TGCGCCAGCAGCTCGACAGGCCAAGCGGAAAAACTGTTTTTT
clone_size: -; d_call: TRBD1; j_call: TRBJ2-1; v_call: TRBV7-9; cdr3_aa: CASSGPGQGGAYNEQFF; cdr3_nt: TGTGCCAGCAGCGGGCCGGGACAGGGGGGAGCCTACAATGAGCAGTTCTTC
clone_size: -; d_call: -; j_call: TRBJ1-2; v_call: TRBV5-8; cdr3_aa: CASTRREGQHGYTF; cdr3_nt: TGTGCCAGCACAAGACGGGAGGGCCAACATGGCTACACCTTC
clone_size: -; d_call: -; j_call: TRBJ2-1; v_call: TRBV5-5; cdr3_aa: CASSFGRGAYNEQFF; cdr3_nt: TGTGCCAGCAGCTTCGGACGGGGGGCGTACAATGAGCAGTTCTTC
clone_size: -; d_call: -; j_call: TRBJ2-5; v_call: TRBV2; cdr3_aa: CASSEGNQETQYF; cdr3_nt: TGTGCCAGCAGTGAGGGCAATCAAGAGACCCAGTACTTC
clone_size: -; d_call: -; j_call: TRBJ2-3; v_call: TRBV20-1; cdr3_aa: CSASAGQSADTQYF; cdr3_nt: TGCAGTGCTAGTGCGGGACAGTCCGCAGATACGCAGTATTTT
clone_size: -; d_call: -; j_call: TRBJ2-5; v_call: TRBV2; cdr3_aa: CASSDVRGWETQYF; cdr3_nt: TGTGCCAGCAGTGACGTGAGGGGGTGGGAGACCCAGTACTTC
clone_size: -; d_call: -; j_call: TRBJ1-4; v_call: TRBV15; cdr3_aa: CATSRRMWGEETNEKLFF; cdr3_nt: TGTGCCACCAGCAGGCGGATGTGGGGGGAGGAAACTAATGAAAAACTGTTTTTT
clone_size: -; d_call: -; j_call: TRBJ2-5; v_call: TRBV13; cdr3_aa: CASSHRTDQETQYF; cdr3_nt: TGTGCCAGCAGCCATCGGACAGACCAAGAGACCCAGTACTTC
clone_size: -; d_call: TRBD1; j_call: TRBJ1-5; v_call: TRBV27; cdr3_aa: CASSSTGGMSNQPQHF; cdr3_nt: TGTGCCAGCAGCTCGACAGGGGGCATGAGCAATCAGCCCCAGCATTTT
clone_size: -; d_call: -; j_call: TRBJ2-1; v_call: TRBV10-3; cdr3_aa: CAISGKTTPYNEQFF; cdr3_nt: TGTGCCATCAGCGGGAAGACAACTCCCTACAATGAGCAGTTCTTC
clone_size: -; d_call: -; j_call: TRBJ2-1; v_call: TRBV30; cdr3_aa: CAWSVDRQNEQFF; cdr3_nt: TGTGCCTGGAGTGTTGACAGGCAAAATGAGCAGTTCTTC
clone_size: -; d_call: -; j_call: TRBJ1-1; v_call: TRBV7-9; cdr3_aa: CASSLFGAGSTEAFF; cdr3_nt: TGTGCCAGCAGCTTATTTGGGGCCGGGAGCACTGAAGCTTTCTTT
clone_size: -; d_call: TRBD1; j_call: TRBJ1-6; v_call: TRBV12-5; cdr3_aa: CASARGDRNNSPLHF; cdr3_nt: TGTGCTAGTGCCAGGGGGGACAGAAATAATTCACCCCTCCACTTT
clone_size: -; d_call: -; j_call: TRBJ1-4; v_call: TRBV5-1; cdr3_aa: CASSLAFGGREKLFF; cdr3_nt: TGCGCCAGCAGCTTGGCCTTTGGGGGCCGTGAAAAACTGTTTTTT
clone_size: few; d_call: TRBD1; j_call: TRBJ1-6; v_call: TRBV2; cdr3_aa: CASSGRDRVGSPLHF; cdr3_nt: TGTGCCAGCAGCGGGAGAGACAGGGTTGGATCACCCCTCCACTTT
clone_size: -; d_call: -; j_call: TRBJ1-2; v_call: TRBV6-2/TRBV6-3; cdr3_aa: CASSYTRTDFYGYTF; cdr3_nt: TGTGCCAGCAGTTACACACGGACAGATTTCTATGGCTACACCTTC
clone_size: -; d_call: -; j_call: TRBJ1-2; v_call: TRBV2; cdr3_aa: CASRNWTAVDNGYTF; cdr3_nt: TGTGCCAGCCGGAACTGGACAGCCGTAGATAATGGCTACACCTTC
clone_size: -; d_call: TRBD1; j_call: TRBJ2-2; v_call: TRBV18; cdr3_aa: CASSPDRTNTGELFF; cdr3_nt: TGTGCCAGCTCACCGGACAGGACCAACACCGGGGAGCTGTTTTTT
clone_size: -; d_call: TRBD1; j_call: TRBJ2-1; v_call: TRBV13; cdr3_aa: CASSIGGQGNNEQFF; cdr3_nt: TGTGCCAGCAGTATAGGGGGACAGGGCAACAATGAGCAGTTCTTC
clone_size: -; d_call: -; j_call: TRBJ2-2; v_call: TRBV19; cdr3_aa: CASSIMAGGSTGELFF; cdr3_nt: TGTGCCAGTAGTATAATGGCCGGCGGCTCCACCGGGGAGCTGTTTTTT
clone_size: -; d_call: -; j_call: TRBJ1-3; v_call: TRBV27; cdr3_aa: CASSLYRSGNTIYF; cdr3_nt: TGTGCCAGCAGTTTATACAGATCTGGAAACACCATATATTTT
clone_size: -; d_call: -; j_call: TRBJ1-1; v_call: TRBV6-1; cdr3_aa: CASSDEEGWEAFF; cdr3_nt: TGTGCCAGCAGTGATGAGGAGGGTTGGGAAGCTTTCTTT
clone_size: -; d_call: -; j_call: TRBJ2-3; v_call: TRBV7-8; cdr3_aa: CASSRQKNTDTQYF; cdr3_nt: TGTGCCAGCAGCCGACAGAAAAACACAGATACGCAGTATTTT
clone_size: -; d_call: -; j_call: TRBJ1-2; v_call: TRBV7-2; cdr3_aa: CASSLLGLYGYTF; cdr3_nt: TGTGCCAGCAGCTTACTGGGACTCTATGGCTACACCTTC
clone_size: -; d_call: -; j_call: TRBJ1-1; v_call: TRBV2; cdr3_aa: CASRTDRNTEAFF; cdr3_nt: TGTGCCAGCAGAACGGACAGGAACACTGAAGCTTTCTTT
clone_size: -; d_call: -; j_call: TRBJ2-5; v_call: TRBV9; cdr3_aa: CASSVDGGQETQYF; cdr3_nt: TGTGCCAGCAGCGTAGATGGGGGGCAAGAGACCCAGTACTTC
clone_size: -; d_call: TRBD1; j_call: TRBJ1-2; v_call: TRBV6-5; cdr3_aa: CASSRTGEHGYTF; cdr3_nt: TGTGCCAGCAGTAGGACAGGGGAACATGGCTACACCTTC
clone_size: few; d_call: TRBD2; j_call: TRBJ2-1; v_call: TRBV7-2; cdr3_aa: CASSLGGLAGWNEQFF; cdr3_nt: TGTGCCAGCAGCTTAGGAGGGCTAGCGGGGTGGAATGAGCAGTTCTTC
clone_size: -; d_call: -; j_call: TRBJ2-3; v_call: TRBV10-1; cdr3_aa: CASSHSTDTQYF; cdr3_nt: TGCGCCAGCTCTCACTCCACAGATACGCAGTATTTT
clone_size: few; d_call: -; j_call: TRBJ1-5; v_call: TRBV28; cdr3_aa: CATDSPRDIDQPQHF; cdr3_nt: TGTGCCACCGACTCCCCCCGGGACATAGATCAGCCCCAGCATTTT
clone_size: -; d_call: -; j_call: TRBJ1-6; v_call: TRBV5-1; cdr3_aa: CASSLIGAGNSPLHF; cdr3_nt: TGCGCCAGCAGCTTGATAGGAGCAGGGAATTCACCCCTCCACTTT
clone_size: -; d_call: TRBD2; j_call: TRBJ2-3; v_call: TRBV5-4; cdr3_aa: CASSFWTSGGNTDTQYF; cdr3_nt: TGTGCCAGCAGCTTTTGGACTAGCGGGGGGAACACAGATACGCAGTATTTT
clone_size: once; d_call: TRBD1; j_call: TRBJ2-2; v_call: TRBV19; cdr3_aa: CASSSWTGLNTGELFF; cdr3_nt: TGTGCCAGTAGTTCCTGGACAGGGTTGAACACCGGGGAGCTGTTTTTT
clone_size: -; d_call: TRBD1; j_call: TRBJ1-2; v_call: TRBV5-1; cdr3_aa: CASSLGQDYGYTF; cdr3_nt: TGCGCCAGCAGCTTAGGACAGGATTATGGCTACACCTTC
clone_size: -; d_call: -; j_call: TRBJ2-3; v_call: TRBV6-6; cdr3_aa: CASSPYGVFRSLAHTDTQYF; cdr3_nt: TGTGCCAGCAGTCCCTACGGGGTATTTCGATCGTTAGCTCACACAGATACGCAGTATTTT
clone_size: -; d_call: -; j_call: TRBJ1-2; v_call: TRBV27; cdr3_aa: CASSQRRVYGYTF; cdr3_nt: TGTGCCAGCAGCCAGCGACGGGTCTATGGCTACACCTTC
clone_size: -; d_call: -; j_call: TRBJ1-2; v_call: TRBV13; cdr3_aa: CASSKGVYGYTF; cdr3_nt: TGTGCCAGCAGCAAAGGGGTCTATGGCTACACCTTC
clone_size: -; d_call: -; j_call: TRBJ2-4; v_call: TRBV7-2; cdr3_aa: CASSSGWAKNIQYF; cdr3_nt: TGTGCCAGCAGCTCAGGGTGGGCCAAAAACATTCAGTACTTC
clone_size: -; d_call: TRBD2; j_call: TRBJ2-5; v_call: TRBV4-2; cdr3_aa: CASSQDPAASGGAFGKGGTQYF; cdr3_nt: TGTGCCAGCAGCCAAGATCCCGCGGCTAGCGGGGGGGCCTTTGGGAAGGGAGGGACCCAGTACTTC
clone_size: few; d_call: TRBD1; j_call: TRBJ1-2; v_call: TRBV9; cdr3_aa: CASSVGGTGAFSYGYTF; cdr3_nt: TGTGCCAGCAGCGTAGGAGGGACAGGGGCCTTCTCCTATGGCTACACCTTC
clone_size: -; d_call: TRBD1; j_call: TRBJ2-1; v_call: TRBV6-5; cdr3_aa: CASRRQGTYNEQFF; cdr3_nt: TGTGCCAGCAGGCGACAGGGCACCTACAATGAGCAGTTCTTC
clone_size: -; d_call: TRBD1; j_call: TRBJ1-5; v_call: TRBV24-1; cdr3_aa: CATSDTSQGYSNQPQHF; cdr3_nt: TGTGCCACCAGTGATACCTCACAGGGGTATAGCAATCAGCCCCAGCATTTT
clone_size: -; d_call: -; j_call: TRBJ2-3; v_call: TRBV25-1; cdr3_aa: CASSDSLGGLGAADTQYF; cdr3_nt: TGTGCCAGCAGTGACAGCCTGGGGGGACTCGGGGCTGCAGATACGCAGTATTTT
clone_size: -; d_call: -; j_call: TRBJ2-7; v_call: TRBV10-3; cdr3_aa: CAISESSRVYEQYF; cdr3_nt: TGTGCCATCAGTGAGTCGTCTAGAGTCTACGAGCAGTACTTC
clone_size: -; d_call: -; j_call: TRBJ1-5; v_call: TRBV6-5; cdr3_aa: CATRLYSNQPQHF; cdr3_nt: TGTGCCACCAGACTATATAGCAATCAGCCCCAGCATTTT
clone_size: -; d_call: -; j_call: TRBJ1-5; v_call: TRBV24-1; cdr3_aa: CATSDFSTGDQPQHF; cdr3_nt: TGTGCCACCAGTGATTTCTCCACTGGAGATCAGCCCCAGCATTTT
clone_size: once; d_call: -; j_call: TRBJ1-2; v_call: TRBV5-1; cdr3_aa: CASSPGQTLYGYTF; cdr3_nt: TGCGCCAGCAGCCCCGGACAGACCCTATATGGCTACACCTTC
clone_size: -; d_call: -; j_call: TRBJ2-5; v_call: TRBV18; cdr3_aa: CASSKDRNQETQYF; cdr3_nt: TGTGCCAGCTCTAAGGACAGAAACCAAGAGACCCAGTACTTC